The 16 T cell receptor beta chains below come from one sample, sequenced in a study of CD8 T cells in ankylosing spondylitis. A single record per CDR3 protein comes from TCRdb applying MiXCR to the 5' RACE reads. The sample yields hundreds of thousands of distinct CDR3 sequences, roughly 22% seen once. Material: blood, either unsorted or a sorted T cell fraction (not recorded which). The receptors stem from a male donor with ankylosing spondylitis or in good health (not recorded which).

This clonotype turned up a few times. V and J are TRBV4-1 and TRBJ2-7, with TRBD2 identical over 7 bases. The CDR3 length is 15 residues. V lost 6 bases, J lost 1 base, and 9 bases stayed unmatched. Germline V gives CDR1 MGHRA, CDR2 YSYEKL. This CDR3 is CASRGGANPSYEQYF. CDR3 in DNA: TGCGCCAGCAGGGGAGGGGCCAACCCATCCTACGAGCAGTACTTC.

The chain uses TRBV12-3 or TRBV12-4 and TRBJ2-3, with 9 bases identical to TRBD2. J lost 2 bases, V lost 9 bases, and 9 bases had no gene match. This CDR3 spans 15 amino acids. The CDR3 sequence: CASQGIAGDTDTQYF. The DNA for the CDR3 is TGTGCCAGTCAAGGAATAGCGGGGGACACAGATACGCAGTATTTT.

This clonotype showed up many times. The chain combines TRBV9 with TRBJ2-5; no reliable D call. Germline V gene data show CDR1 as SGDLS and CDR2 as YYNGEE. The CDR3 is 14 amino acids. V shed 4 bases and J shed 1 base, with 11 bases lying between them. CDR3 sequence: CASSPRNSQETQYF. CDR3 bases: TGTGCCAGCAGCCCCCGGAACAGCCAAGAGACCCAGTACTTC.

This clonotype was counted only a few times. The chain has TRBV3-1 and TRBJ2-2, with D possibly called TRBD1 or TRBD2 (5 bases each). Germline V gene sequence: CDR1 LGHDT, CDR2 YNNKEL (reference sequence). V lost 1 base and J lost 6, with 6 bases in between. The CDR3 loop spans 13 amino acids. The CDR3 region is CASSQVGAGELFF. CDR3 coding DNA: TGTGCCAGCAGCCAAGTGGGGGCCGGGGAGCTGTTTTTT.

This clonotype was observed a few times. This chain connects TRBV20-1 to TRBJ2-2; D gene uncertain. Trimming removed 1 base from V and 3 bases from J, with 12 bases in between. Germline V lookup: CDR1 DFQATT, CDR2 SNEGSKA (reference sequence). The CDR3 has 15 residues. The CDR3 reads CSARANGADTGELFF. As DNA, the CDR3 is TGCAGTGCTAGAGCAAACGGTGCTGACACCGGGGAGCTGTTTTTT.

This rearrangement joins TRBV6-4 to TRBJ2-2; a possible D gene is TRBD1 (5 bases). The V end was cut by 5 bases, the J end by 4 bases, with 26 bases between. CDR1 is MRHNA and CDR2 is SNTAGT in the germline V gene. The CDR3 consists of 19 residues. The CDR3 DNA is TGTGCCAGCAGTATCGACAGATCCGCCATAGCCCGAGTCACCGGGGAGCTGTTTTTT. This sequence encodes CASSIDRSAIARVTGELFF.

A few counts support this clonotype. V usage is TRBV6-1 and J usage is TRBJ2-3, with 9 bases fitting TRBD2. The CDR3 covers 15 residues. J gave up 2 bases and V 10 bases, and 10 bases lay outside the gene matches. Germline V lookup: CDR1 MNHNS, CDR2 SASEGT. Here the CDR3 reads CATSGLAGNTDTQYF. The CDR3 DNA reads as TGTGCCACCTCGGGGCTAGCGGGGAACACAGATACGCAGTATTTT.

This clonotype was seen a few times. The chain uses TRBV12-3 or TRBV12-4 and TRBJ2-1, with TRBD2 matching over 9 bases. V trimming: 3 bases; J trimming: 8 bases; junction bases outside the gene matches: 5. The length of the CDR3 is 14 residues. In DNA, the CDR3 is TGTGCCAGCAGTTTCGGCGGGGGGGCCTATGAGCAGTTCTTC. Amino acids: CASSFGGGAYEQFF.

The chain is built from TRBV7-6 and TRBJ2-2; no definite D call. The CDR3 spans 12 residues. V dropped 8 bases and J dropped 7 bases, with 11 bases sitting between them. Germline V CDR1 and CDR2: SGHVS, FNYEAQ. The CDR3 coding sequence is TGTGCCAGCGTTGGTTCACGCGGGGAGCTGTTTTTT. Translation: CASVGSRGELFF.

This chain uses TRBV20-1 with TRBJ2-7, with 11 bases identical to TRBD2. The CDR3 extends over 15 amino acids. With V trimmed by 5 bases and J by 0 bases, 6 bases remained unmatched. CDR1 DFQATT and CDR2 SNEGSKA come from the germline V gene (reference sequence). The CDR3 sequence: CSAEAGLAASYEQYF. CDR3 nucleotides: TGCAGTGCTGAGGCGGGACTAGCGGCCTCCTACGAGCAGTACTTC.

The chain combines TRBV12-3 or TRBV12-4 with TRBJ2-7, with TRBD2 as a possible D gene (5 bases). CDR3 size: 16 residues. Between the trimmed V and J ends, which lost 0 bases and 4 bases, there was a span of 16 bases. The CDR3 loop is CASSLAVGKTGYEQYF. CDR3 DNA: TGTGCCAGCAGTTTAGCAGTAGGGAAAACGGGATACGAGCAGTACTTC.

This clonotype was counted at least ten times. V is TRBV20-1 and J is TRBJ2-1, with 9 nucleotides matching TRBD2. The CDR3 loop spans 16 amino acids. Trimming at V came to 0 bases and at J to 2 bases, leaving 5 bases not matched to a gene. Germline loops: CDR1 DFQATT, CDR2 SNEGSKA (reference sequence). DNA of the CDR3: TGCAGTGCTAGAGATTTGGGCGGGGGGGCCTACAATGAGCAGTTCTTC. Translation: CSARDLGGGAYNEQFF.

The J gene is TRBJ2-3, the V gene TRBV5-6; 12 positions agree with TRBD2. Germline V gives CDR1 SGHDT, CDR2 YYEEEE. After removal of 0 bases from V and 4 bases from J, the junction contained 3 bases not matched to a gene. CDR3 length: 16 residues. CDR3 amino acids: CASSLAPSGGADTQYF. In DNA, the CDR3 is TGTGCCAGCAGCTTGGCTCCTAGCGGGGGGGCAGATACGCAGTATTTT.

The chain uses TRBV6-5 and TRBJ2-5; D unclear. CDR3 length: 16 residues. The V and J ends lost 0 bases and 2 bases respectively, with 13 bases between them. Germline V CDR1 and CDR2: MNHEY, SVGAGI. CDR3 amino acids: CASSYSTGAGQETQYF. The CDR3 nucleotides are TGTGCCAGCAGTTACTCGACGGGTGCAGGTCAAGAGACCCAGTACTTC.

V usage is TRBV9 and J usage is TRBJ2-7; 8 nucleotides agree with TRBD1. This CDR3 has 14 amino acids. Unmatched junction bases numbered 5, after V lost 0 bases and J lost 6 bases. The germline V gene has CDR1 SGDLS and CDR2 YYNGEE. The CDR3 bases are TGTGCCAGCAGCGTAGGTACAGGGGGGTCCGAGCAGTACTTC. Translation gives CASSVGTGGSEQYF.

This clonotype was observed a handful of times. This chain joins TRBV9 and TRBJ2-1, with 8 bases that match TRBD1. Germline V gene lookup returns CDR1 SGDLS and CDR2 YYNGEE. The CDR3 loop spans 14 amino acids. V shed 3 bases and J 2 bases; nucleotides not matched to a gene: 1. CDR3 sequence (DNA): TGTGCCAGCAGCGGACAGGGGCCCTACAATGAGCAGTTCTTC. Protein sequence: CASSGQGPYNEQFF.